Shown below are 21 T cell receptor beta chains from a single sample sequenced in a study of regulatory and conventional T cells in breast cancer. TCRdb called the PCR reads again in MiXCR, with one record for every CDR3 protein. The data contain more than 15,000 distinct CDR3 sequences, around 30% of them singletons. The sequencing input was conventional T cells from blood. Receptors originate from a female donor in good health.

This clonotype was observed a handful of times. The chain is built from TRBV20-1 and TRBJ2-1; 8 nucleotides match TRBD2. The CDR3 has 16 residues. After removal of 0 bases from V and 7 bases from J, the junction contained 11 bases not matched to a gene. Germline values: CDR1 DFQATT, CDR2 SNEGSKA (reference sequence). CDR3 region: CSAREGRPSGRNEQFF. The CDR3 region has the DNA TGCAGTGCTAGAGAAGGGAGACCCAGCGGGAGAAATGAGCAGTTCTTC.

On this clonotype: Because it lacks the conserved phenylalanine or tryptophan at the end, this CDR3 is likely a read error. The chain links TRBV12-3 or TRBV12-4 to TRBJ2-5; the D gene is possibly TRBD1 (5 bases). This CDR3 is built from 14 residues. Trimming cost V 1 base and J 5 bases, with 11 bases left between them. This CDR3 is CASSLGQGKETQYL. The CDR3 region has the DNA TGTGCCAGCAGTTTAGGGCAGGGAAAGGAGACCCAGTACCTC.

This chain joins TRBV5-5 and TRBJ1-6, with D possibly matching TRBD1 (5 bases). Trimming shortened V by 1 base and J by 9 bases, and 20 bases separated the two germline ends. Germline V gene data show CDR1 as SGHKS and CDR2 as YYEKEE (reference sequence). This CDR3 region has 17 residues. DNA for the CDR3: TGTGCCAGCAGCTTGTGGCGAGCAGGGTCAAGGGGTTCACCCCTCCACTTT. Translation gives CASSLWRAGSRGSPLHF.

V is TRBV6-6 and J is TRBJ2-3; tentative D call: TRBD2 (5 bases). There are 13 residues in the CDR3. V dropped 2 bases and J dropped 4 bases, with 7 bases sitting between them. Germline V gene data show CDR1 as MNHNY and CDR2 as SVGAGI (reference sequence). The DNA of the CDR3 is TGTGCCAGCAGTTACAGGGAGCCAGATACGCAGTATTTT. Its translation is CASSYREPDTQYF.

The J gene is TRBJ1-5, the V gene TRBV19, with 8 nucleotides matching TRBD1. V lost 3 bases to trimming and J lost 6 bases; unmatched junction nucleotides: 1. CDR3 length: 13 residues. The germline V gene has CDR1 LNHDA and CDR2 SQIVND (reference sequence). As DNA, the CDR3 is TGTGCCAGTAGTATCAGGGGGCCTCAGCCCCAGCATTTT. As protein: CASSIRGPQPQHF.

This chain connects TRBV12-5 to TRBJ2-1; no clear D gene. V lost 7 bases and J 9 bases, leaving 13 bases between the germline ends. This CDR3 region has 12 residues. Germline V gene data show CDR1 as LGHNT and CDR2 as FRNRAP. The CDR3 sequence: CASALGYAEQFF. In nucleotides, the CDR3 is TGTGCTAGTGCCCTAGGGTACGCTGAGCAGTTCTTC.

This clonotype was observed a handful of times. CDR3 nucleotides: TGCAGTGCTAGGGGCGATGAAAAACTGTTTTTT. Translating it yields CSARGDEKLFF. This rearrangement joins TRBV20-1 to TRBJ1-4; no reliable D call. The V end lost 3 bases, the J end lost 6 bases, and 5 bases lay between the germline ends. Germline V CDR1 and CDR2: DFQATT, SNEGSKA (reference sequence). The CDR3 length is 11 residues.

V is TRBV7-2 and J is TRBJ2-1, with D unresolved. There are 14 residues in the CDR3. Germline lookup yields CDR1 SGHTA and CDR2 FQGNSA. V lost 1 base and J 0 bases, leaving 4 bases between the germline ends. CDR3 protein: CASSLGGSYNEQFF. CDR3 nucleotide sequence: TGTGCCAGCAGCTTAGGGGGCTCCTACAATGAGCAGTTCTTC.

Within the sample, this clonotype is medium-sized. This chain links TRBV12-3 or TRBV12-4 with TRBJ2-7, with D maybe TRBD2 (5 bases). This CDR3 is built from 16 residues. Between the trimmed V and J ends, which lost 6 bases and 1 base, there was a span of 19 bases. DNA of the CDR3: TGTGCCAGCAGGCTCGCCGGCGGGCTACGTTCCTACGAGCAGTACTTC. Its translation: CASRLAGGLRSYEQYF.

CDR3 sequence: CASSLGVSGYEQYF. The CDR3 nucleotides read TGTGCCAGCAGCTTAGGTGTTAGCGGCTACGAGCAGTACTTC. The chain carries TRBV7-9 and TRBJ2-7; a weak D match, TRBD2 (6 bases). The CDR3 consists of 14 residues. CDR1 SEHNR and CDR2 FQNEAQ come from the germline V gene (reference sequence). The germline V and J ends were trimmed by 1 base and 3 bases, with 10 bases remaining between them.

The CDR3 spells CASSLQVTYEQYF. CDR3 sequence (DNA): TGTGCCAGCAGCTTACAAGTCACCTACGAGCAGTACTTC. V and J are TRBV7-6 and TRBJ2-7, with D uncertain. CDR3 length: 13 residues. V shed 2 bases and J shed 2 bases, with 7 bases lying between them. Germline V lookup: CDR1 SGHVS, CDR2 FNYEAQ.

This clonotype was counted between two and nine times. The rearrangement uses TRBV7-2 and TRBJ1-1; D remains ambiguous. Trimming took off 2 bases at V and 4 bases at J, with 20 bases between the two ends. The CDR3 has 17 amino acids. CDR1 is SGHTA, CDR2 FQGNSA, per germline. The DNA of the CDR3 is TGTGCCAGCAGCTTATGGCGGATCTTCAGTGAGACCACTGAAGCTTTCTTT. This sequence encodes CASSLWRIFSETTEAFF.

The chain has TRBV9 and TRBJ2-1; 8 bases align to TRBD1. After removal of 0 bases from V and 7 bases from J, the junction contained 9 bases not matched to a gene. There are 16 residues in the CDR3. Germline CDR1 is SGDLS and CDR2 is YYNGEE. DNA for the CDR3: TGTGCCAGCAGCGTAGCGGGGCAGGGGGCGAGTAATGAGCAGTTCTTC. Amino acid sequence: CASSVAGQGASNEQFF.

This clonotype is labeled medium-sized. CDR3 sequence reads: CSAYTGLAGGSYNEQFF. The CDR3 nucleotides read TGCAGTGCTTATACGGGACTAGCGGGGGGGTCCTACAATGAGCAGTTCTTC. The genes are TRBV20-1 and TRBJ2-1; 16 nucleotides align to TRBD2. Germline CDR1 is DFQATT and CDR2 is SNEGSKA (reference sequence). This CDR3 has 17 amino acids. Germline trimming cut 5 bases from V and 1 base from J; bases unmatched to any gene: 5.

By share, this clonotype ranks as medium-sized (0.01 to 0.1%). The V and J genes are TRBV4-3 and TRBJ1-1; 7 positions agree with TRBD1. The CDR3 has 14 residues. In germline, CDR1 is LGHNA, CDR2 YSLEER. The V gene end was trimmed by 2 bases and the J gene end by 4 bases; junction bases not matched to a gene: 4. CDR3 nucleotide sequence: TGCGCCAGCAGCCAAATTACAGGGGCCACTGAAGCTTTCTTT. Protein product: CASSQITGATEAFF.

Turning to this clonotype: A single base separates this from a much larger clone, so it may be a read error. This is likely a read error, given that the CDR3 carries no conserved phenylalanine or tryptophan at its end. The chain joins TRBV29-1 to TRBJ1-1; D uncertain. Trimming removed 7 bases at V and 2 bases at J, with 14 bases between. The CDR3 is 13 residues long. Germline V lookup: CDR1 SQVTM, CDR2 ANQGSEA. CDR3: CSALGRVNTEAFS. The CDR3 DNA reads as TGCAGCGCCCTCGGACGGGTTAACACTGAAGCTTTCTCT.

Written as DNA, the CDR3 is TGTGCCAGCAGTCGGGACAGGTCAAGCAATCAGCCCCAGCATTTT. It is translated as CASSRDRSSNQPQHF. The rearrangement links TRBV28 to TRBJ1-5, with 8 bases lining up with TRBD1. Trimming took 5 bases from V and 1 from J; bases not matched to a gene: 4. The CDR3 has 15 amino acids. Germline CDR1 and CDR2: MDHEN and SYDVKM.

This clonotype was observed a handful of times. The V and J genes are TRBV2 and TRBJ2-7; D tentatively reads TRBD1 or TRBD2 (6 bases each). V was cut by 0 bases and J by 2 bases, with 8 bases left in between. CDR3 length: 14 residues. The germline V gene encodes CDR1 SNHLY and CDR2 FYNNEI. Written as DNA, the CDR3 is TGTGCCAGCAGTGAAGCGGGGGGCGCCTACGAGCAGTACTTC. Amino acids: CASSEAGGAYEQYF.

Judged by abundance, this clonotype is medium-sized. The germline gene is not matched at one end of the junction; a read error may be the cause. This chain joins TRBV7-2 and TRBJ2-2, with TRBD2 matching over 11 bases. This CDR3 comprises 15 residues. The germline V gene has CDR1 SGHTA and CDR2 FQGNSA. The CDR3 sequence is CASRLAGGHTGELFF. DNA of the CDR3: TGTGCCAGCAGATTAGCGGGGGGGCACACCGGGGAGCTGTTTTTT.

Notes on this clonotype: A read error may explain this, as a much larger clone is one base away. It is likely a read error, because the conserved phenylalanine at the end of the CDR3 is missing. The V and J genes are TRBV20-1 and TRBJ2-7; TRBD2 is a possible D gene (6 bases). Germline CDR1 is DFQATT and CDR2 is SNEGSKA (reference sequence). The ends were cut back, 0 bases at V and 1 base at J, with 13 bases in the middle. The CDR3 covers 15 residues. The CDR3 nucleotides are TGCAGTGCTAGAGATCCGAGCGGGCCTTCCTACGAGCAGTACATC. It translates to CSARDPSGPSYEQYI.

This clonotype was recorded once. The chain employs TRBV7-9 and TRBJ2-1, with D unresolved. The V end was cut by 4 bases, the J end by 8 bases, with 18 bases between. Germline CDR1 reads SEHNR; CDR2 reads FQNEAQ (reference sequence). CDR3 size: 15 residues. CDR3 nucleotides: TGTGCCAGCAGCTCAGTTAAGGGTCGCACATATGAGCAGTTCTTC. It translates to CASSSVKGRTYEQFF. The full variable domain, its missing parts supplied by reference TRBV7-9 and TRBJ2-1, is DTGVSQNPRHKITKRGQNVTFRCDPISEHNRLYWYRQTLGQGPEFLTYFQNEAQLEKSRLLSDRFSAERPKGSFSTLEIQRTEQGDSAMYLCASSSVKGRTYEQFFGPGTRLTVL.